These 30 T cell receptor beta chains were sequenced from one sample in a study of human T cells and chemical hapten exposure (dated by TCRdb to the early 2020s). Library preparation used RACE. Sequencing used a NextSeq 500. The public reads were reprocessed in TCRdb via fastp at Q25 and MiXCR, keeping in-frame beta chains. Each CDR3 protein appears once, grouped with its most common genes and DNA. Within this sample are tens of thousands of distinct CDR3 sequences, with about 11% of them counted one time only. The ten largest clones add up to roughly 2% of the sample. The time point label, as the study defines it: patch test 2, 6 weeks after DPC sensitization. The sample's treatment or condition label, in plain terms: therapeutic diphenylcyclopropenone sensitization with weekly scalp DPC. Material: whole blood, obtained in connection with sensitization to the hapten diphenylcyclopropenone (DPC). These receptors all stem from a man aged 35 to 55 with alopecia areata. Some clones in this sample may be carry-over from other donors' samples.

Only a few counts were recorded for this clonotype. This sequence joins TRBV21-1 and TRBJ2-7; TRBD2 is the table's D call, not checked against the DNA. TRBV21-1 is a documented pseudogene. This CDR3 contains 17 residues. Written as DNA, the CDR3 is TGTGCCAGCAGCAAAGTTCGGGACTCTCAAGAGGATTACGAGCAGTACGTC. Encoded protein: CASSKVRDSQEDYEQYV.

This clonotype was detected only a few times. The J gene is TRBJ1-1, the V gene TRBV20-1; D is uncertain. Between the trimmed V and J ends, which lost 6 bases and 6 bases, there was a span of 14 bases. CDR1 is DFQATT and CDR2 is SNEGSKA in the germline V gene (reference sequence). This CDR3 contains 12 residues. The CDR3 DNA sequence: TGCAGTGCGAACTACCGGGGTGCTGAAGCTTTCTTT. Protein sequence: CSANYRGAEAFF.

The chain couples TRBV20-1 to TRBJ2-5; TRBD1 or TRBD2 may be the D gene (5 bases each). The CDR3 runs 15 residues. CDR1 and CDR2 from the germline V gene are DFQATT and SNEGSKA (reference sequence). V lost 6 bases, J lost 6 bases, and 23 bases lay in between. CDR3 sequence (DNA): TGCAGTGCCCAGAAGAGCCGGGACGTGATGAAGACCCAGTACTTC. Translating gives CSAQKSRDVMKTQYF.

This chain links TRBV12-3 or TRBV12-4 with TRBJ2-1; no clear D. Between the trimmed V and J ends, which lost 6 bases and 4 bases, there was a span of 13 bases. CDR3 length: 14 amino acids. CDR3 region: CASRNTGPYNEQFF. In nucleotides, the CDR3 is TGTGCCAGCAGAAATACCGGCCCTTACAATGAGCAGTTCTTC.

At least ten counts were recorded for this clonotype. The CDR3 here is CASRLAGGPDTQYF. In DNA form, the CDR3 reads TGTGCCAGCAGACTAGCGGGAGGGCCAGATACGCAGTATTTT. This rearrangement joins TRBV28 to TRBJ2-3, with 13 bases aligning to TRBD2. The germline CDR1 and CDR2 sequences are MDHEN and SYDVKM. Losses at the gene ends were 6 bases for V and 4 bases for J; bases not matched to a gene: 1. This CDR3 spans 14 amino acids.

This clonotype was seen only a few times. CDR3 sequence: CASSYQKGIQYF. Here the CDR3 DNA reads TGTGCCAGCAGTTATCAAAAAGGCATTCAGTACTTC. This chain connects TRBV6-2 or TRBV6-3 to TRBJ2-4; D is unresolved. Trimming took off 3 bases at V and 9 bases at J, with 9 bases between the two ends. CDR1 MNHEY and CDR2 SVGEGT come from the germline V gene. This CDR3 has 12 residues.

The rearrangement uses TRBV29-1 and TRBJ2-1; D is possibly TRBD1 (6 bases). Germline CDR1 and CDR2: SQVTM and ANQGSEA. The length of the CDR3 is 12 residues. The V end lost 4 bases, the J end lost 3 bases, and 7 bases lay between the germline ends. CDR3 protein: CSVAGDYNEQFF. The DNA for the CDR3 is TGCAGCGTTGCAGGGGACTACAATGAGCAGTTCTTC.

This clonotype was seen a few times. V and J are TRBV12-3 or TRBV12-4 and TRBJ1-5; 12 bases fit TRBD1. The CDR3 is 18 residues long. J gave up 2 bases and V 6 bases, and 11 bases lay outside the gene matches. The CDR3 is CASRGGQGAIFGNQPQHF. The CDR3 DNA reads TGTGCCAGCAGAGGGGGACAGGGGGCGATTTTTGGCAATCAGCCCCAGCATTTT.

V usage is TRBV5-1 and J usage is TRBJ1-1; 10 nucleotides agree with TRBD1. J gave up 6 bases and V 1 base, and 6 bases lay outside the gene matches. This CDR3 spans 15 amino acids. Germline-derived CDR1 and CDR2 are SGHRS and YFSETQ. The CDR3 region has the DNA TGCGCCAGCAGCTTGTTCGGACAGGGGGGTTCTGAAGCTTTCTTT. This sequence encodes CASSLFGQGGSEAFF.

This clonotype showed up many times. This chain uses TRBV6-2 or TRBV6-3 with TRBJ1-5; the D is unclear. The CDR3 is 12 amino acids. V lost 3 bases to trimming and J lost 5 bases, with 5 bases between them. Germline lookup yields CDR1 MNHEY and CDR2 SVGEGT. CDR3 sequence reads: CASSYWDQPQHF. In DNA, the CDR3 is TGTGCCAGCAGTTATTGGGATCAGCCCCAGCATTTT.

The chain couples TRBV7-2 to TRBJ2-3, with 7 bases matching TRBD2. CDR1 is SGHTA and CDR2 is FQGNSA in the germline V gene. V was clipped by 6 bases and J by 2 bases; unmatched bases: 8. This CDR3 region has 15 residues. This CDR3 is CASRGSGGLTDTQYF. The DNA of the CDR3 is TGTGCCAGCAGGGGATCGGGAGGACTCACAGATACGCAGTATTTT.

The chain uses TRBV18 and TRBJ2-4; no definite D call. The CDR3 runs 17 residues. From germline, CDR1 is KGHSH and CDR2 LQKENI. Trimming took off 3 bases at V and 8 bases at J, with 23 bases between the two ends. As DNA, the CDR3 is TGTGCCAGCTCACCCCAGGTCTTTTCTATGCTCCGAGACATTCAGTACTTC. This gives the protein CASSPQVFSMLRDIQYF.

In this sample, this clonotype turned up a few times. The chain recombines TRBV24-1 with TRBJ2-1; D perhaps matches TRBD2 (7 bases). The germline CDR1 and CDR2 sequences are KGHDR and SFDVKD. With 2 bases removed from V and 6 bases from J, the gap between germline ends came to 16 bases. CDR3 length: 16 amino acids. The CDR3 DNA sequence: TGTGCCACCAGTGATTGGAACAGGGAGGGGATCAATGAGCAGTTCTTC. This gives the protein CATSDWNREGINEQFF.

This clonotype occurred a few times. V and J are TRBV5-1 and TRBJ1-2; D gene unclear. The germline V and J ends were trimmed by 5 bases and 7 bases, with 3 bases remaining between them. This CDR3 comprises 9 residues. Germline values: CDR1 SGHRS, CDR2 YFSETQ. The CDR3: CASRGGYTF. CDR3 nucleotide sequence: TGCGCCAGCAGGGGTGGCTACACCTTC.

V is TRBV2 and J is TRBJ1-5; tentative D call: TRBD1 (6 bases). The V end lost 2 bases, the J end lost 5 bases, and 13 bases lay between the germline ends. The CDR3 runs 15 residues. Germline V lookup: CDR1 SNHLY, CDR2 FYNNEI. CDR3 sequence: CASSEYPGVDQPQHF. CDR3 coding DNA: TGTGCCAGCAGTGAATATCCAGGGGTGGATCAGCCCCAGCATTTT.

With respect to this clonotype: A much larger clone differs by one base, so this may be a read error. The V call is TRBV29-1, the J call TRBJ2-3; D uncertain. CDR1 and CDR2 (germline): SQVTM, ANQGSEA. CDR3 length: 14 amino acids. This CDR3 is CSIERPPNTDTQYF. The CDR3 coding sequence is TGCAGCATTGAACGCCCGCCCAACACAGATACGCAGTATTTT.

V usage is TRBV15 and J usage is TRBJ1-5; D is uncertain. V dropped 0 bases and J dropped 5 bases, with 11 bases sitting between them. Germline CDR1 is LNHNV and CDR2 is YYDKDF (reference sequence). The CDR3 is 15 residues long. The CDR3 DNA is TGTGCCACCAGCAGAGACCGAGGCTTTCATCAGCCCCAGCATTTT. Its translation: CATSRDRGFHQPQHF. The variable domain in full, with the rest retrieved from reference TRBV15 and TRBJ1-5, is DAMVIQNPRYQVTQFGKPVTLSCSQTLNHNVMYWYQQKSSQAPKLLFHYYDKDFNNEADTPDNFQSRRPNTSFCFLDIRSPGLGDTAMYLCATSRDRGFHQPQHFGDGTRLSIL.

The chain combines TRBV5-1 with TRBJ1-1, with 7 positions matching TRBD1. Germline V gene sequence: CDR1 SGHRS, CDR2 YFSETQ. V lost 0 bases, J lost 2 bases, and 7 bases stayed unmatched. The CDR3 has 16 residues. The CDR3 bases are TGCGCCAGCAGCTTGGCAGGGGACAGCCGAAACACTGAAGCTTTCTTT. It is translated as CASSLAGDSRNTEAFF.

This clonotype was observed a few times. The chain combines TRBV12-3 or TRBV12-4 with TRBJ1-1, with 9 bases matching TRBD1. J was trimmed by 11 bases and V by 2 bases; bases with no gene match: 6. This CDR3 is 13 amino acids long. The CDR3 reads CASSLRDRDRAFF. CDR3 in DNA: TGTGCCAGCAGTTTAAGGGACAGGGATCGGGCTTTCTTT.

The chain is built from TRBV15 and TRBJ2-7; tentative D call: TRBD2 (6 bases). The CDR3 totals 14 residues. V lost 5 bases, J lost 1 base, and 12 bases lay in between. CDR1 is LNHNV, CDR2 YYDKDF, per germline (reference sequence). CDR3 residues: CATSFTGTSYEQYF. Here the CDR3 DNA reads TGTGCCACCAGCTTTACCGGGACTTCCTACGAGCAGTACTTC.

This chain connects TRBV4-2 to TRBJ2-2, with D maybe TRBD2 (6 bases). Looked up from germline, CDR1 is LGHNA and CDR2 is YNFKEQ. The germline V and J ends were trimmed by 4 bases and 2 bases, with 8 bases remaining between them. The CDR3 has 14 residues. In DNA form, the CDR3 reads TGTGCCAGCAGCCCGGGACTTAACACCGGGGAGCTGTTTTTT. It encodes CASSPGLNTGELFF.

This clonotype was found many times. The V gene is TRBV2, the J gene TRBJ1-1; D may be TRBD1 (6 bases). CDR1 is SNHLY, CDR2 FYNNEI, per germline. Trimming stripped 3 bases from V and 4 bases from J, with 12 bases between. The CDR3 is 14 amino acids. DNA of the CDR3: TGTGCCAGCAGTGATACAGGGCTGGGCACTGAAGCTTTCTTT. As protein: CASSDTGLGTEAFF.

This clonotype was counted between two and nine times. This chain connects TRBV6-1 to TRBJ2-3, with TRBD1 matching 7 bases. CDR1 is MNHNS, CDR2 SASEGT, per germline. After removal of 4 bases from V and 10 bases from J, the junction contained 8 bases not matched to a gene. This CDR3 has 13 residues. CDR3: CASSVSWDRAQYF. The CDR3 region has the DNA TGTGCCAGCAGTGTCTCTTGGGACAGAGCGCAGTATTTT.

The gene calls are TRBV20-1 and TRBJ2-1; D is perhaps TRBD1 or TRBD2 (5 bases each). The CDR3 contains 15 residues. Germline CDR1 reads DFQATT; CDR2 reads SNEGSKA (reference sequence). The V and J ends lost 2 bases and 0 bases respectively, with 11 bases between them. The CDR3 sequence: CSARPGTSSYNEQFF. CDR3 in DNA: TGCAGTGCTAGACCAGGGACGAGCTCCTACAATGAGCAGTTCTTC.

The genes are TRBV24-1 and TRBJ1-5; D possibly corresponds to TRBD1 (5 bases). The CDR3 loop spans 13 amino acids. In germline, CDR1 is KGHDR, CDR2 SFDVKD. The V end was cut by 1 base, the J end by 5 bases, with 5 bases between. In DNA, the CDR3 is TGTGCCACCAGTGATTTCAGGGATCAGCCCCAGCATTTT. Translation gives CATSDFRDQPQHF.

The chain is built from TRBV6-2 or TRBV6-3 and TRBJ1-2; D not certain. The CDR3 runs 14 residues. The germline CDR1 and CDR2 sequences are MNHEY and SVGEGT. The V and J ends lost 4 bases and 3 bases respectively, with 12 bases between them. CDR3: CASSLRQSDYGYTF. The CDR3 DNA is TGTGCCAGCAGTTTGCGCCAAAGCGACTATGGCTACACCTTC.

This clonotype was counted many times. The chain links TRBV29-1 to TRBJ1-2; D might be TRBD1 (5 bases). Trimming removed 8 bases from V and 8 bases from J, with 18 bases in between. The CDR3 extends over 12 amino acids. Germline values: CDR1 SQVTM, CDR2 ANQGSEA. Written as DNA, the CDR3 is TGCAGCTCTGAAGTAGGGGAGGAGGGCTACACCTTC. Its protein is CSSEVGEEGYTF.

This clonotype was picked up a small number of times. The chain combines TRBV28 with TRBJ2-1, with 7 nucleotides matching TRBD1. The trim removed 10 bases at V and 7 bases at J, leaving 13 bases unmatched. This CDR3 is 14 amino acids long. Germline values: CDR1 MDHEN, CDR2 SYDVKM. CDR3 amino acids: CATLPGTALNEQFF. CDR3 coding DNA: TGTGCCACCCTACCCGGGACAGCTCTAAATGAGCAGTTCTTC.

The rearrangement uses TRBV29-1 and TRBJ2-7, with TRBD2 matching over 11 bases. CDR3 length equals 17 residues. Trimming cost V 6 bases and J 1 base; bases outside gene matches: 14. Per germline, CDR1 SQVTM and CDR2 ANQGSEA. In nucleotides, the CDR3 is TGCAGCGTACCGACGGGGCTACTAGCGGGAGAATCCTACGAGCAGTACGTC. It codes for CSVPTGLLAGESYEQYV.

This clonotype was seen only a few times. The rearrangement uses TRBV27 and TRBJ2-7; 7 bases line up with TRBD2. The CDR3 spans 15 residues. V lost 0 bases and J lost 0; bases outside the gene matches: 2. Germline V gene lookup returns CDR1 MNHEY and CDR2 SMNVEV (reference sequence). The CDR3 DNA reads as TGTGCCAGCAGTTTATCGCGGGAGAGCTCCTACGAGCAGTACGTC. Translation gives CASSLSRESSYEQYV.